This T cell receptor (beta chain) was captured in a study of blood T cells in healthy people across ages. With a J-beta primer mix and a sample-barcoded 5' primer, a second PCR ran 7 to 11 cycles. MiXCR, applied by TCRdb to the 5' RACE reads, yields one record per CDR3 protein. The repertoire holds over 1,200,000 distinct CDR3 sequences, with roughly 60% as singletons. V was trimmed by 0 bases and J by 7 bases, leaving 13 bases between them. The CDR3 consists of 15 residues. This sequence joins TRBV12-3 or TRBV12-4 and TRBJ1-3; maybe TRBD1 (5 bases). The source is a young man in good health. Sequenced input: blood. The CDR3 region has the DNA TGTGCCAGCAGTTTAGCGATGCAGGGAGCGAACACCATATATTTT. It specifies CASSLAMQGANTIYF.